This T cell receptor (beta chain) is from a study of blood T cell repertoires in COVID-19. Overall study context: Samples of COVID-19 (acute and convalescent) were obtained from the United States, Italy and Spain. From T cells, B-cell-depleted T cells, or PBMCs came the material, which was cDNA or gDNA.

In the authors' workflow: Estimated nucleated cell counts came from reference gene primer amplification. TCRdb keeps only in-frame clones here, not all; method: immunoSEQ multiplex PCR. That table gives V, J and clone size, and the DNA gave D and trimming. The table lists roughly 280,000 clones, about nine tenths of them singletons. Trimming cost V 1 base and J 6 bases, with 9 bases left between them. Germline V CDR1 and CDR2: MDHEN, SYDVKM. The CDR3 totals 14 residues. This clonotype was sampled from a woman aged 45 to 65 who had recovered from COVID-19. The sequenced sample was peripheral blood. The chain has TRBV28 and TRBJ2-2, with D perhaps TRBD1 (5 bases). This CDR3 is CASSLLLGPGELFF. CDR3 bases: TGTGCCAGCAGTTTATTACTGGGGCCCGGGGAGCTGTTTTTT.